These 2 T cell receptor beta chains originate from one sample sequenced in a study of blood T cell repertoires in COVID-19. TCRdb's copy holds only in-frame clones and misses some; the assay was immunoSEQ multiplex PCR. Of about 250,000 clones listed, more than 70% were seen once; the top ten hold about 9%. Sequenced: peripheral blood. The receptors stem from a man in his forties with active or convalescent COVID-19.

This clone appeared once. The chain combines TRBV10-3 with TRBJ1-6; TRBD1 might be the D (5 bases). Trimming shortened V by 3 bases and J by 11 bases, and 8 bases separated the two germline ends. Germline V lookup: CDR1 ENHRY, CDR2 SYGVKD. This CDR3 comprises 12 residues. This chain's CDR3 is CAISEAGPPLHF. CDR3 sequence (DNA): TGTGCCATCAGTGAAGCAGGGCCACCCCTCCACTTT.

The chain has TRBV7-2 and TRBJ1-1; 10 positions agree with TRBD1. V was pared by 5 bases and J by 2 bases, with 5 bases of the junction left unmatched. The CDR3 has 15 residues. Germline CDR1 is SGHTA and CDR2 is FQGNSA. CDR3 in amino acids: CASSGRQGANTEAFF. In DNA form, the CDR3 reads TGTGCCAGCAGCGGGAGACAGGGGGCCAACACTGAAGCTTTCTTT.